These 8 T cell receptor beta chains originate from one sample sequenced in a study of blood T cell repertoires in COVID-19 (dated by TCRdb to 2020 to 2021). The method behind the library was the immunoSEQ multiplex PCR assay. Not all clones reach the TCRdb copy of this immuneACCESS table, which keeps in-frame sequences only. Checked studies attribute under half of the gap to unresolved V genes and leave the rest unexplained. The sample includes around 37,000 clones, with 70% to 90% observed a single time. The ten largest make up approximately 2.4% of the sample. Sequencing was performed on peripheral blood. The receptors derive from a human donor in a cohort sampled during active COVID-19.

The genes are TRBV11-2 and TRBJ1-1; the match to TRBD1 covers 7 bases. Losses at the gene ends were 1 base for V and 5 bases for J; bases not matched to a gene: 4. The CDR3 has 14 amino acids. Germline V gene data show CDR1 as SGHAT and CDR2 as FQNNGV. The CDR3 DNA follows: TGTGCCAGCAGCTTAGTTAGACAGGGTACTGAAGCTTTCTTT. Its protein is CASSLVRQGTEAFF.

The rearrangement uses TRBV5-1 and TRBJ2-3, with a weak D call TRBD2 (5 bases). V lost 7 bases to trimming and J lost 1 base, with 7 bases between them. CDR1 and CDR2 from the germline V gene are SGHRS and YFSETQ. The CDR3 runs to 12 residues. The CDR3 reads CASRSGTDTQYF. CDR3 DNA: TGCGCCAGCCGTAGCGGCACAGATACGCAGTATTTT.

The rearrangement joins TRBV6-5 to TRBJ2-1; 9 nucleotides line up with TRBD2. The CDR3 runs to 14 residues. From germline, CDR1 is MNHEY and CDR2 SVGAGI. Germline trimming cut 10 bases from V and 8 bases from J; bases unmatched to any gene: 12. As DNA, the CDR3 is TGTGCCACCGCCCTGACTAGCGGTCGGCATGAGCAGTTCTTC. Its translation is CATALTSGRHEQFF.

On this clone itself: The sample holds other DNA sequences that translate to the same CDR3. The chain joins TRBV27 to TRBJ2-3; the D is unclear. CDR1 MNHEY and CDR2 SMNVEV come from the germline V gene (reference sequence). The CDR3 is 14 residues long. V was pared by 2 bases and J by 2 bases, with 8 bases between. In DNA form, the CDR3 reads TGTGCCAGCAGTTTACTTGGGCCCACAGATACGCAGTATTTT. Its protein product is CASSLLGPTDTQYF.

V gene TRBV9 combines with J gene TRBJ2-3; no clear D. V lost 1 base to trimming and J lost 0 bases, with 15 bases between them. Germline values: CDR1 SGDLS, CDR2 YYNGEE. The CDR3 runs 17 residues. The CDR3 spells CASSVTQAKTSTDTQYF. The CDR3 nucleotides are TGTGCCAGCAGCGTAACCCAAGCGAAAACTAGCACAGATACGCAGTATTTT.

The genes are TRBV6-6 and TRBJ2-5, with D maybe TRBD1 (5 bases). The CDR3 runs to 12 residues. The germline V gene has CDR1 MNHNY and CDR2 SVGAGI (reference sequence). Trimming removed 8 bases at V and 1 base at J, with 8 bases between. The CDR3 is CASAGLQETQYF. CDR3 sequence (DNA): TGTGCCAGCGCAGGGCTCCAAGAGACCCAGTACTTC.

This rearrangement joins TRBV5-6 to TRBJ1-5, with a tentative D call TRBD1 (5 bases). CDR3 length: 15 amino acids. CDR1 is SGHDT and CDR2 is YYEEEE in the germline V gene. V lost 0 bases and J lost 4, with 11 bases in between. The CDR3 nucleotides read TGTGCCAGCAGCTTGGGTCAGGGTGGTAATCAGCCCCAGCATTTT. It codes for CASSLGQGGNQPQHF.

The chain combines TRBV7-9 with TRBJ2-7, with 7 nucleotides matching TRBD1. This CDR3 has 15 amino acids. Germline CDR1 SEHNR, CDR2 FQNEAQ (reference sequence). V gave up 5 bases and J gave up 0 bases; unmatched junction bases: 7. CDR3 in amino acids: CASSTGQGVSYEQYF. CDR3 coding DNA: TGTGCCAGCAGCACGGGGCAGGGGGTCTCCTACGAGCAGTACTTC.